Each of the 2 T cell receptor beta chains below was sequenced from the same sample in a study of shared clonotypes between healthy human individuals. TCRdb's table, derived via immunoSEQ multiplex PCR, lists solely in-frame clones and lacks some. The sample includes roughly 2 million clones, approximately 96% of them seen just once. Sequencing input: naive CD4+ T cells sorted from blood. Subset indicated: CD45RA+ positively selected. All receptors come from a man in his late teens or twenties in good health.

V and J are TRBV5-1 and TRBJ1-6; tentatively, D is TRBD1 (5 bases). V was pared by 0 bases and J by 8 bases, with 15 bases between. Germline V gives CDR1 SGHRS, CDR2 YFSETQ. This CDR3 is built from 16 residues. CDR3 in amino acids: CASSLALQGRDSPLHF. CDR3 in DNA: TGCGCCAGCAGCTTGGCCCTTCAGGGAAGGGATTCACCCCTCCACTTT.

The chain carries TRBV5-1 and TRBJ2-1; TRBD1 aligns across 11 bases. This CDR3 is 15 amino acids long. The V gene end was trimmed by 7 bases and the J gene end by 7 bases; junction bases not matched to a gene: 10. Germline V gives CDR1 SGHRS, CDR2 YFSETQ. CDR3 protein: CASSTGQGARNEQFF. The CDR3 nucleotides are TGCGCCAGCTCAACCGGACAGGGGGCGCGAAATGAGCAGTTCTTC.